Presented here are 29 T cell receptor beta chains from one specimen sequenced in a study of CD8 T cells in Susac syndrome. Reverse transcription of about 0.5 to 1 ug RNA used random hexamers. In TCRdb, the immunoSEQ multiplex PCR reads were re-called with MiXCR into one record per CDR3 protein. The repertoire holds about 430,000 distinct CDR3 sequences, about 85% seen once, with around 0.12% in the top ten. Sequencing used CD8+ T cells from PBMCs. The receptors were gathered from a human donor with multiple sclerosis.

J is TRBJ1-2 and V is TRBV10-2; 7 nucleotides line up with TRBD1. The CDR3 runs 16 residues. The V and J ends lost 3 bases and 2 bases, in that order; junction bases with no gene match: 9. Germline CDR1 and CDR2: WSHSY and SAAADI. CDR3 region: CASSDRKGASNYGYTF. CDR3 sequence (DNA): TGCGCCAGCAGTGATAGGAAGGGGGCGTCGAACTATGGCTACACCTTC.

V and J are TRBV2 and TRBJ1-6; 8 bases line up with TRBD1. Looked up from germline, CDR1 is SNHLY and CDR2 is FYNNEI. Unmatched junction bases numbered 9, after V lost 7 bases and J lost 10 bases. The CDR3 runs 14 residues. CDR3 in amino acids: CASIVGQGESPLHF. The DNA of the CDR3 is TGTGCCAGCATCGTTGGACAGGGAGAGTCACCCCTCCACTTT.

The V call is TRBV7-8, the J call TRBJ1-6; possibly TRBD1 for D (6 bases). The CDR3 consists of 16 residues. Germline CDR1 and CDR2: SGHVS and FQNEAQ. The V and J ends lost 1 base and 7 bases respectively, with 14 bases between them. The CDR3 is CASSLVRQGNNSPLHF. CDR3 nucleotides: TGTGCCAGCAGCTTAGTTCGGCAGGGGAACAATTCACCCCTCCACTTT.

The J gene is TRBJ1-5, the V gene TRBV27, with D possibly matching TRBD1 (5 bases). Trimming removed 4 bases from V and 4 bases from J, with 8 bases in between. Per the germline V gene, CDR1 is MNHEY and CDR2 is SMNVEV (reference sequence). CDR3 length equals 13 residues. CDR3 DNA sequence: TGTGCCAGCAGTTGGGACCTGAATCAGCCCCAGCATTTT. Translated, it gives CASSWDLNQPQHF.

This clonotype was seen only once. In DNA form, the CDR3 reads TGTGCCAGCAGCCTAGTGGGGACAAACACTGAAGCTTTCTTT. Its translation: CASSLVGTNTEAFF. The chain has TRBV12-3 or TRBV12-4 and TRBJ1-1, with a tentative D call TRBD1 (6 bases). This CDR3 region has 14 residues. V lost 6 bases to trimming and J lost 2 bases, with 13 bases between them.

This chain uses TRBV5-1 with TRBJ2-1, with 7 bases that match TRBD1. The germline V gene encodes CDR1 SGHRS and CDR2 YFSETQ. With 0 bases clipped from V and 8 bases from J, the junction kept 11 bases outside the gene matches. The CDR3 totals 16 residues. The DNA for the CDR3 is TGCGCCAGCAGCTTGGCCACGACAGGGTGGTACGATGAGCAGTTCTTC. It codes for CASSLATTGWYDEQFF.

The chain is built from TRBV4-1 and TRBJ2-7; TRBD2 matches at 8 bases. There are 15 residues in the CDR3. Germline V gives CDR1 MGHRA, CDR2 YSYEKL. With V trimmed by 4 bases and J by 7 bases, 12 bases remained unmatched. The CDR3 is CASSPPGGTGSEQYF. The CDR3 DNA is TGCGCCAGCAGCCCTCCGGGAGGGACCGGGAGTGAGCAGTACTTC.

This sequence joins TRBV12-3 or TRBV12-4 and TRBJ1-4, with D possibly matching TRBD1 (5 bases). The germline V and J ends were trimmed by 8 bases and 7 bases, with 17 bases remaining between them. The CDR3 extends over 14 amino acids. CDR3 sequence (DNA): TGTGCCAGCTTTGCCGCCGGGGCGGGTGAAAAACTGTTTTTT. This codes for CASFAAGAGEKLFF.

The CDR3 coding sequence is TGCGCCAGCAGCCAAGAGGGAATAAACGAGCAGTACTTC. Its translation: CASSQEGINEQYF. V and J are TRBV4-1 and TRBJ2-7, with D unclear. CDR3 length: 13 residues. CDR1 is MGHRA, CDR2 YSYEKL, per germline. V gave up 0 bases and J gave up 5 bases, with 8 bases separating them.

The chain carries TRBV7-9 and TRBJ2-7, with 11 bases lining up with TRBD2. The V and J ends lost 5 bases and 2 bases, in that order; junction bases with no gene match: 5. Germline CDR1 reads SEHNR; CDR2 reads FQNEAQ (reference sequence). The CDR3 spans 15 residues. The CDR3: CASSITSGGTYEQYF. The DNA of the CDR3 is TGTGCCAGCAGCATAACTAGCGGGGGAACCTACGAGCAGTACTTC.

The V and J genes are TRBV5-1 and TRBJ2-1; 11 bases are a match to TRBD2. Germline CDR1 is SGHRS and CDR2 is YFSETQ. There are 16 residues in the CDR3. V dropped 4 bases and J dropped 8; count of bases not matched to a gene: 11. As DNA, the CDR3 is TGCGCCAGCAGCAGCGAGGTAGCGGGAGGGTATTATGAGCAGTTCTTC. This codes for CASSSEVAGGYYEQFF.

The chain joins TRBV7-9 to TRBJ2-7, with TRBD2 matching over 8 bases. V lost 5 bases to trimming and J lost 6 bases; unmatched junction nucleotides: 3. Germline V gene sequence: CDR1 SEHNR, CDR2 FQNEAQ (reference sequence). This CDR3 is built from 12 residues. CDR3 in amino acids: CASSRSGGEQYF. CDR3 DNA: TGTGCCAGCAGCCGAAGCGGGGGCGAGCAGTACTTC.

This clonotype was picked up one time. This CDR3 is CASSARTSGSLSDEQFF. The CDR3 bases are TGTGCCAGCAGTGCAAGGACTAGCGGGAGTTTGAGCGATGAGCAGTTCTTC. This chain connects TRBV28 to TRBJ2-1, with 13 nucleotides matching TRBD2. Germline-derived CDR1 and CDR2 are MDHEN and SYDVKM. Trimming at V came to 5 bases and at J to 8 bases, leaving 12 bases not matched to a gene. The CDR3 has 17 residues.

This clonotype showed up just a few times. This chain connects TRBV4-1 to TRBJ2-7; D perhaps matches TRBD1 (6 bases). There are 13 residues in the CDR3. V was pared by 3 bases and J by 5 bases, with 11 bases between. Germline values: CDR1 MGHRA, CDR2 YSYEKL. The CDR3 here is CASSQRSGDEQYF. As DNA, the CDR3 is TGCGCCAGCAGCCAGCGATCAGGGGACGAGCAGTACTTC.

This chain connects TRBV28 to TRBJ2-5; 7 bases are a match to TRBD1. CDR3 length: 16 residues. The V and J ends lost 3 bases and 4 bases, in that order; junction bases with no gene match: 11. The V gene's germline CDR1 is MDHEN and CDR2 SYDVKM. The CDR3 loop is CASSFRGSWDRETQYF. In DNA form, the CDR3 reads TGTGCCAGCAGTTTCAGGGGGAGCTGGGATCGAGAGACCCAGTACTTC.

This chain joins TRBV14 and TRBJ2-6; 9 bases map to TRBD1. This CDR3 spans 17 amino acids. Germline CDR1 is SGHDN and CDR2 is FVKESK. J was trimmed by 4 bases and V by 5 bases; bases with no gene match: 9. CDR3 in amino acids: CASSSTGQGAGANVLTF. The CDR3 coding sequence is TGTGCCAGCAGCTCAACGGGACAGGGAGCAGGGGCCAACGTCCTGACTTTC.

V and J are TRBV20-1 and TRBJ2-7; a possible D gene is TRBD1 (5 bases). The V and J ends lost 0 bases and 0 bases respectively, with 24 bases between them. The CDR3 sequence is 19 residues long. The germline V gene encodes CDR1 DFQATT and CDR2 SNEGSKA (reference sequence). This CDR3 is CSAREDRPREAFSSYEQYF. CDR3 DNA: TGCAGTGCTAGAGAAGACAGACCTAGGGAAGCGTTCAGCTCCTACGAGCAGTACTTC.

The rearrangement links TRBV7-8 to TRBJ2-7, with TRBD2 matching 8 bases. Germline-derived CDR1 and CDR2 are SGHVS and FQNEAQ. This CDR3 is 13 amino acids long. Trimming cost V 1 base and J 13 bases; bases outside gene matches: 9. In DNA, the CDR3 is TGTGCCAGCAGCTTAGTTGTTAGCGGGGAACCCTACTTC. It is translated as CASSLVVSGEPYF.

The gene calls are TRBV4-1 and TRBJ1-1, with a weak D call TRBD1 (5 bases). The germline V gene encodes CDR1 MGHRA and CDR2 YSYEKL. Trimming cost V 1 base and J 7 bases, with 19 bases left between them. The CDR3 is made up of 16 amino acids. CDR3 loop: CASSQGPSQTANEAFF. The CDR3 DNA reads TGCGCCAGCAGCCAAGGACCCTCGCAGACAGCGAATGAAGCTTTCTTT.

The CDR3 reads CSARSLADTSYEQYF. The CDR3 region has the DNA TGCAGTGCTAGAAGTCTAGCGGACACGTCCTACGAGCAGTACTTC. The V call is TRBV20-1, the J call TRBJ2-7; 7 nucleotides agree with TRBD2. Germline V gives CDR1 DFQATT, CDR2 SNEGSKA (reference sequence). V lost 2 bases, J lost 1 base, and 8 bases stayed unmatched. The CDR3 covers 15 residues.

This clonotype was counted a few times. The chain uses TRBV4-1 and TRBJ1-6; D is unclear. V was cut by 1 base and J by 9 bases, with 7 bases left in between. The V gene's germline CDR1 is MGHRA and CDR2 YSYEKL. CDR3 size: 13 residues. CDR3 sequence: CASSQGDLSPLHF. CDR3 DNA sequence: TGCGCCAGCAGCCAAGGTGACCTTTCACCCCTCCACTTT.

The rearrangement uses TRBV6-5 and TRBJ2-3, with 14 bases fitting TRBD2. V dropped 2 bases and J dropped 11; count of bases not matched to a gene: 9. This CDR3 spans 16 amino acids. CDR1 is MNHEY, CDR2 SVGAGI, per germline. The CDR3 nucleotides are TGTGCCAGCAGTTACACGACTAGCGGGGGGGCGGGGGAGCAGTATTTT. This gives the protein CASSYTTSGGAGEQYF.

CDR3 DNA sequence: TGTGCCTGGATTGAGGGGATCGGGCACTACAATGAGCAGTTCTTC. The encoded protein is CAWIEGIGHYNEQFF. This sequence joins TRBV30 and TRBJ2-1, with D possibly being TRBD1 or TRBD2 (5 bases each). Trimming removed 4 bases at V and 3 bases at J, with 16 bases between. Germline assignment: CDR1 GTSNPN and CDR2 SVGIG (reference sequence). The CDR3 totals 15 residues. The full variable domain, its missing parts supplied by reference TRBV30 and TRBJ2-1, is SQTIHQWPATLVQPVGSPLSLECTVEGTSNPNLYWYRQAAGRGLQLLFYSVGIGQISSEVPQNLSASRPQDRQFILSSKKLLLSDSGFYLCAWIEGIGHYNEQFFGPGTRLTVL.

The CDR3 reads CASGLVGRERTDTQYF. As DNA, the CDR3 is TGTGCTAGTGGTTTGGTCGGGCGGGAACGCACAGATACGCAGTATTTT. The chain uses TRBV12-5 and TRBJ2-3; D may be TRBD2 (6 bases). Germline loops: CDR1 LGHNT, CDR2 FRNRAP. The CDR3 has 16 amino acids. The V gene lost 0 bases and the J gene lost 1 base, with 11 bases spanning the gap.

This chain joins TRBV4-1 and TRBJ2-5; TRBD2 aligns across 8 bases. Germline V CDR1 and CDR2: MGHRA, YSYEKL. The V segment lost 4 bases and the J segment 4 bases; nucleotides outside the gene matches: 11. This CDR3 has 16 amino acids. This CDR3 reads CASSPTDSGEVETQYF. CDR3 DNA: TGCGCCAGCAGCCCAACCGATAGCGGGGAGGTAGAGACCCAGTACTTC.

The chain has TRBV28 and TRBJ1-2, with 7 bases that match TRBD1. Germline lookup yields CDR1 MDHEN and CDR2 SYDVKM. There are 12 residues in the CDR3. V dropped 7 bases and J dropped 7; count of bases not matched to a gene: 6. For the CDR3, the DNA is TGTGCCAGCATAAAGGGGGCGGGTGGCTACACCTTC. Its translation is CASIKGAGGYTF.

J is TRBJ2-1 and V is TRBV6-1; 11 positions match TRBD2. CDR1 and CDR2 (germline): MNHNS, SASEGT. The CDR3 length is 17 residues. The V segment lost 4 bases and the J segment 3 bases; nucleotides outside the gene matches: 8. CDR3 sequence: CASSGTSGRGFYNEQFF. The CDR3 DNA is TGTGCCAGCAGTGGGACTAGCGGGCGTGGTTTCTACAATGAGCAGTTCTTC.

The chain carries TRBV11-2 and TRBJ1-4; the match to TRBD1 covers 7 bases. In germline, CDR1 is SGHAT, CDR2 FQNNGV. The CDR3 has 15 amino acids. V lost 4 bases, J lost 7 bases, and 9 bases stayed unmatched. The CDR3 is CASSSMSGGGEKLFF. The CDR3 nucleotides read TGTGCCAGCAGCTCCATGTCAGGGGGTGGTGAAAAACTGTTTTTT.

In DNA form, the CDR3 reads TGTGCCAGCAGTCTAACACAGATGGGCACAGATACGCAGTATTTT. It codes for CASSLTQMGTDTQYF. The chain uses TRBV27 and TRBJ2-3; D call uncertain. The CDR3 is 15 amino acids. Trimming left V 5 bases short and J 1 base short, with 13 bases between. Germline V gene lookup returns CDR1 MNHEY and CDR2 SMNVEV (reference sequence).